These 18 T cell receptor beta chains originate from one sample sequenced in a study of shared clonotypes between healthy human individuals. TCRdb's table, derived via immunoSEQ multiplex PCR, lists solely in-frame clones and lacks some. This table holds some 2 million clones, approximately 94% found once. Positively selected for CCR7, the CD45RO-negative cells used as naive CD8 cells excluded terminally differentiated effector memory CD45RA+ cells. Specimen: naive CD8+ T cells sorted from blood. The receptor set was obtained from a man between 18 and 29 years old in good health.

V usage is TRBV11-2 and J usage is TRBJ1-5, with D uncertain. Germline CDR1 reads SGHAT; CDR2 reads FQNNGV. The length of the CDR3 is 15 residues. Trimming stripped 0 bases from V and 4 bases from J, with 10 bases between. CDR3 residues: CASSLEAGPNQPQHF. CDR3 nucleotides: TGTGCCAGCAGCTTAGAGGCCGGACCGAATCAGCCCCAGCATTTT.

The chain carries TRBV2 and TRBJ1-2, with D possibly TRBD1 on 5 matching bases. This CDR3 comprises 12 residues. Trimming shortened V by 3 bases and J by 6 bases, and 8 bases separated the two germline ends. CDR1 and CDR2 (germline): SNHLY, FYNNEI. The CDR3 region is CASSETGDGYTF. The CDR3 region has the DNA TGTGCCAGCAGTGAGACGGGGGATGGCTACACCTTC.

The chain links TRBV2 to TRBJ1-4; D unclear. The CDR3 consists of 17 residues. CDR1 SNHLY and CDR2 FYNNEI come from the germline V gene. Trimming removed 0 bases at V and 0 bases at J, with 11 bases between. The CDR3 region is CASSEAEGDATNEKLFF. The CDR3 nucleotides are TGTGCCAGCAGTGAAGCTGAGGGAGATGCAACTAATGAAAAACTGTTTTTT.

The V call is TRBV27, the J call TRBJ1-5; 7 bases fit TRBD1. Germline CDR1 MNHEY, CDR2 SMNVEV (reference sequence). J gave up 3 bases and V 3 bases, and 5 bases lay outside the gene matches. This CDR3 spans 15 amino acids. Written as DNA, the CDR3 is TGTGCCAGCAGTTTCCAGGGGGTGGCCAATCAGCCCCAGCATTTT. Residues: CASSFQGVANQPQHF.

The chain carries TRBV6-1 and TRBJ2-7, with D unresolved. CDR1 is MNHNS and CDR2 is SASEGT in the germline V gene. CDR3 length: 11 amino acids. Trimming pared 7 bases from V and 6 bases from J, leaving 10 bases between. CDR3 residues: CASTLWGEQYF. CDR3 bases: TGTGCCAGCACCCTTTGGGGCGAGCAGTACTTC.

In its sample, this clone was seen once. This specimen includes other DNA sequences encoding the same CDR3. As DNA, the CDR3 is TGTGCCAGCAGCTTAGCTAGCGGGATTTACAATGAGCAGTTCTTC. Encoded protein: CASSLASGIYNEQFF. The chain uses TRBV7-9 and TRBJ2-1, with 8 bases that match TRBD2. The CDR3 consists of 15 residues. The V segment lost 0 bases and the J segment 4 bases; nucleotides outside the gene matches: 2. Looked up from germline, CDR1 is SEHNR and CDR2 is FQNEAQ (reference sequence).

This clone was found once. V and J are TRBV5-4 and TRBJ2-7; unclear D gene. Germline V gene data show CDR1 as SGHNT and CDR2 as YYREEE (reference sequence). The CDR3 is 13 amino acids. V gave up 7 bases and J gave up 0 bases, with 11 bases separating them. The DNA of the CDR3 is TGTGCCAGCTCTCAGTGGAGCTCCTACGAGCAGTACTTC. Translated: CASSQWSSYEQYF.

The CDR3 DNA follows: TGCGCCAGCAGCCAAGATTCGCGGTCCTATGGCTACACCTTC. This encodes CASSQDSRSYGYTF. The chain has TRBV4-1 and TRBJ1-2; no firm D call. Germline CDR1 is MGHRA and CDR2 is YSYEKL. CDR3 length: 14 residues. V was trimmed by 0 bases and J by 4 bases, leaving 9 bases between them.

This clone has just one count. The rearrangement uses TRBV4-1 and TRBJ1-4, with 11 positions matching TRBD1. The CDR3 is 18 residues long. With 1 base clipped from V and 0 bases from J, the junction kept 4 bases outside the gene matches. CDR1 and CDR2 from the germline V gene are MGHRA and YSYEKL. CDR3 region: CASSQVGQGAPTNEKLFF. Here the CDR3 DNA reads TGCGCCAGCAGCCAAGTCGGACAGGGGGCTCCAACTAATGAAAAACTGTTTTTT.

This chain connects TRBV5-4 to TRBJ2-7; D is undetermined. The V end lost 4 bases, the J end lost 1 base, and 12 bases lay between the germline ends. The CDR3 extends over 14 amino acids. The V gene's germline CDR1 is SGHNT and CDR2 YYREEE (reference sequence). Written as DNA, the CDR3 is TGTGCCAGCAGCCCGCCTCCCCCTTCCTACGAGCAGTACTTC. This sequence encodes CASSPPPPSYEQYF.

V gene TRBV27 combines with J gene TRBJ2-7; possibly TRBD1 for D (6 bases). Germline CDR1 and CDR2: MNHEY and SMNVEV (reference sequence). This CDR3 spans 14 amino acids. Trimming took 6 bases from V and 0 from J, leaving 12 bases between them. CDR3 loop: CASSPTGYSYEQYF. For the CDR3, the DNA is TGTGCCAGCAGCCCGACAGGCTACTCCTACGAGCAGTACTTC.

The V gene is TRBV19, the J gene TRBJ1-2; D unresolved. V lost 10 bases, J lost 2 bases, and 8 bases lay in between. The CDR3 consists of 11 residues. Germline values: CDR1 LNHDA, CDR2 SQIVND (reference sequence). DNA of the CDR3: TGTGCCACCGAACTAAACTATGGCTACACCTTC. Translation: CATELNYGYTF. Together with reference TRBV19 and TRBJ1-2, the CDR3 gives the full variable domain: DGGITQSPKYLFRKEGQNVTLSCEQNLNHDAMYWYRQDPGQGLRLIYYSQIVNDFQKGDIAEGYSVSREKKESFPLTVTSAQKNPTAFYLCATELNYGYTFGSGTRLTVV.

This chain joins TRBV10-1 and TRBJ2-1, with 8 nucleotides matching TRBD1. The CDR3 sequence is 14 residues long. From germline, CDR1 is WNHNN and CDR2 SYGVQD (reference sequence). The junction had 3 bases not matched to a gene; V was cut back by 6 bases and J by 2 bases. The CDR3, as DNA: TGCGCCAGCAGCGGACAGGGTCCCTACAATGAGCAGTTCTTC. Amino acids: CASSGQGPYNEQFF.

The V and J genes are TRBV23-1 and TRBJ2-5; D tentatively reads TRBD1 or TRBD2 (6 bases each). TRBV23-1 is classed as an ORF, of uncertain function. Trimming shortened V by 10 bases and J by 13 bases, and 16 bases separated the two germline ends. The CDR3 loop spans 10 amino acids. CDR3 DNA sequence: TGCGCCACCCCTCAGGGGAGGCGGTACTTC. Protein product: CATPQGRRYF.

J is TRBJ2-1 and V is TRBV7-9; D gene ambiguous. The germline V and J ends were trimmed by 0 bases and 4 bases, with 10 bases remaining between them. Germline CDR1 SEHNR, CDR2 FQNEAQ (reference sequence). There are 15 residues in the CDR3. The CDR3 protein is CASSLAVEWYNEQFF. Here the CDR3 DNA reads TGTGCCAGCAGCTTAGCGGTGGAATGGTACAATGAGCAGTTCTTC.

The rearrangement uses TRBV6-1 and TRBJ2-3; TRBD2 matches at 9 bases. J gave up 0 bases and V 6 bases, and 4 bases lay outside the gene matches. The V gene's germline CDR1 is MNHNS and CDR2 SASEGT. The CDR3 covers 15 residues. This CDR3 reads CASSRLAVSTDTQYF. Written as DNA, the CDR3 is TGTGCCAGCAGCAGACTAGCGGTGAGCACAGATACGCAGTATTTT.

V usage is TRBV6-4 and J usage is TRBJ2-3; 11 bases fit TRBD2. Trimming removed 6 bases from V and 1 base from J; junction bases left unmatched: 9. Germline-derived CDR1 and CDR2 are MRHNA and SNTAGT. The CDR3 is made up of 17 amino acids. CDR3 sequence: CASRLASGRIGTDTQYF. The CDR3 DNA is TGTGCCAGCAGATTGGCTAGCGGGAGGATAGGCACAGATACGCAGTATTTT.

The rearrangement links TRBV28 to TRBJ1-4; 7 nucleotides line up with TRBD1. The CDR3 extends over 14 amino acids. CDR1 is MDHEN and CDR2 is SYDVKM in the germline V gene. J was trimmed by 4 bases and V by 8 bases; bases with no gene match: 7. CDR3 nucleotides: TGTGCCAGCGTCGGGGGACAGCTTAATGAAAAACTGTTTTTT. Translating it yields CASVGGQLNEKLFF. The full variable domain, with the rest looked up from reference TRBV28 and TRBJ1-4, is DVKVTQSSRYLVKRTGEKVFLECVQDMDHENMFWYRQDPGLGLRLIYFSYDVKMKEKGDIPEGYSVSREKKERFSLILESASTNQTSMYLCASVGGQLNEKLFFGSGTQLSVL.